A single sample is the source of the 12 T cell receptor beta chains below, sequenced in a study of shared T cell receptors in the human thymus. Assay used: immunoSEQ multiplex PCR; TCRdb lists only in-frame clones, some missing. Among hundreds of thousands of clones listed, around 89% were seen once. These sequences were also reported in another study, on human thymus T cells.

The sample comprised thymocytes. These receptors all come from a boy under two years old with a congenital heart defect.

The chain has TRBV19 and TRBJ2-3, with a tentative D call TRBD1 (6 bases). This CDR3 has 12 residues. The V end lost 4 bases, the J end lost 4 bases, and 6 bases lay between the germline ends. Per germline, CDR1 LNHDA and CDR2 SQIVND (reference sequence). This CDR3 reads CASSTGADTQYF. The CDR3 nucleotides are TGTGCCAGTAGTACAGGGGCAGATACGCAGTATTTT. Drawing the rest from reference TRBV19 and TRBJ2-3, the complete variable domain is DGGITQSPKYLFRKEGQNVTLSCEQNLNHDAMYWYRQDPGQGLRLIYYSQIVNDFQKGDIAEGYSVSREKKESFPLTVTSAQKNPTAFYLCASSTGADTQYFGPGTRLTVL.

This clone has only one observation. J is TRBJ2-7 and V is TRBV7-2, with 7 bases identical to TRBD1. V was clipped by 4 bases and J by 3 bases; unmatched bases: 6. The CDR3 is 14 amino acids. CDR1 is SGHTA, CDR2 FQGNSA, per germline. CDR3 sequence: CASSSPGTDYEQYF. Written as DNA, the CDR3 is TGTGCCAGCAGCTCCCCCGGGACAGACTACGAGCAGTACTTC.

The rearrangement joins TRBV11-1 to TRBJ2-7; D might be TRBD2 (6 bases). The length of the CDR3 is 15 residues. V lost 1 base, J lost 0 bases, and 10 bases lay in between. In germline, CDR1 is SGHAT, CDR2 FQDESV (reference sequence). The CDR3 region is CASSLGGDGSYEQYF. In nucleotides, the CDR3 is TGTGCCAGCAGCTTAGGGGGGGACGGCTCCTACGAGCAGTACTTC.

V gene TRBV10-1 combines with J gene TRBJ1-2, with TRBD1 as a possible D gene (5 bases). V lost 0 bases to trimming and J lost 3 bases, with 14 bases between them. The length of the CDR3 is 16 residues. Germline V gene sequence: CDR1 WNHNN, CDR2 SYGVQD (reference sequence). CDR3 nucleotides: TGCGCCAGCAGTGAGTCCCCTTGGGGGGGAGACTATGGCTACACCTTC. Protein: CASSESPWGGDYGYTF.

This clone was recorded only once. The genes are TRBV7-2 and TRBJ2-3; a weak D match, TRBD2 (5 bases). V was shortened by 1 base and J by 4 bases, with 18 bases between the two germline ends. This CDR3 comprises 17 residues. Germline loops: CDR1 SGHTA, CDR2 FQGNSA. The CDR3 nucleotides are TGTGCCAGCAGCTTAGGGGTTGCAGACTCTAGCTCAGATACGCAGTATTTT. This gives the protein CASSLGVADSSSDTQYF.

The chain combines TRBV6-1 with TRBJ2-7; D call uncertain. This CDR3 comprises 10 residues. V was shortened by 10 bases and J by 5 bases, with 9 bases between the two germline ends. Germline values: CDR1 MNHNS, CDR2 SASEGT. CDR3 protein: CATSPDEQYF. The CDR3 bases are TGTGCCACCTCCCCTGACGAGCAGTACTTC.

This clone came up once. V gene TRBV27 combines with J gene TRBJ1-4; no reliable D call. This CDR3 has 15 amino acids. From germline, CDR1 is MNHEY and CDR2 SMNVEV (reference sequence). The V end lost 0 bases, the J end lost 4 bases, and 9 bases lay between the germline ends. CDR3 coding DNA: TGTGCCAGCAGTTTATCGTCCGAGATTAATGAAAAACTGTTTTTT. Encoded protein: CASSLSSEINEKLFF.

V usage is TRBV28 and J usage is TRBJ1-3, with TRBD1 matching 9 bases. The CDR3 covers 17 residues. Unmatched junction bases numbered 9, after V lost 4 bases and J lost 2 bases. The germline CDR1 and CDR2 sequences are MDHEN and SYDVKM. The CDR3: CASSSRDRALAGNTIYF. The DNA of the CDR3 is TGTGCCAGCAGTTCCCGGGACAGGGCACTGGCTGGAAACACCATATATTTT.

CDR3 coding DNA: TGTGCCTGGAGTGAGGGACAGGGGTCACCCAATCAGCCCCAGCATTTT. Translation: CAWSEGQGSPNQPQHF. The chain uses TRBV30 and TRBJ1-5; 10 bases are shared with TRBD1. Germline V gene lookup returns CDR1 GTSNPN and CDR2 SVGIG (reference sequence). The trim removed 1 base at V and 3 bases at J, leaving 6 bases unmatched. The CDR3 runs to 16 residues.

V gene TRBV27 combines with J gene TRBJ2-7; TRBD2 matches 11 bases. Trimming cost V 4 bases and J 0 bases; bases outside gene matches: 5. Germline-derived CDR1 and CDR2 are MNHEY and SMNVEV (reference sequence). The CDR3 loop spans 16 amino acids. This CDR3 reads CASSSPSGRPSYEQYF. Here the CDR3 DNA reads TGTGCCAGCAGTTCTCCTAGCGGGAGGCCCTCCTACGAGCAGTACTTC.

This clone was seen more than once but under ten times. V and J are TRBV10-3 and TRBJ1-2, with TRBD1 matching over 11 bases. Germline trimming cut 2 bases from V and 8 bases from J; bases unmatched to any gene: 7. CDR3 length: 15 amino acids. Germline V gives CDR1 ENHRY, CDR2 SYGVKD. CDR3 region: CAISETPGQGGGYTF. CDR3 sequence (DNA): TGTGCCATCAGTGAGACCCCGGGACAGGGGGGCGGCTACACCTTC.

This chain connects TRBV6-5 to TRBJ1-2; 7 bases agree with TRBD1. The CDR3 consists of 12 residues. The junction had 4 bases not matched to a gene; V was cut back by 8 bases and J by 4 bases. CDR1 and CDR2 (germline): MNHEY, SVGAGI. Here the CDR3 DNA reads TGTGCCAGCCGGACAGGCTCCTATGGCTACACCTTC. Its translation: CASRTGSYGYTF.